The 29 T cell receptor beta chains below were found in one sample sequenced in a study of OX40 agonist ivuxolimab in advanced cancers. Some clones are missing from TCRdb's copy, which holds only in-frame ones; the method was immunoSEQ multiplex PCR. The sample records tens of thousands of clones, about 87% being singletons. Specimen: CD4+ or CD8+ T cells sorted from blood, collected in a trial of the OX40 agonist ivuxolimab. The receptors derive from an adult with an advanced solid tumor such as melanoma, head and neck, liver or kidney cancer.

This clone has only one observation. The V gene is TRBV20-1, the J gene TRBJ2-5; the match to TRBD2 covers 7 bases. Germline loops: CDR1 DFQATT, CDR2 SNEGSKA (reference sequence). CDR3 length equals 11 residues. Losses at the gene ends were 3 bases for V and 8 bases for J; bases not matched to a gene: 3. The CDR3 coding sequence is TGCAGTGCTAGGGCTAGCGGTACCCAGTACTTC. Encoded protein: CSARASGTQYF.

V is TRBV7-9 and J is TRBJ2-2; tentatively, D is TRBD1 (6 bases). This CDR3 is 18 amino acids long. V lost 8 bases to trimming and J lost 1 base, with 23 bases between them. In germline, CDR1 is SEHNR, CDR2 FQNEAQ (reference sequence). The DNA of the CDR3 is TGTGCCAGCTTTACATGGGGGCGTACGGTACTGAACACCGGGGAGCTGTTTTTT. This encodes CASFTWGRTVLNTGELFF.

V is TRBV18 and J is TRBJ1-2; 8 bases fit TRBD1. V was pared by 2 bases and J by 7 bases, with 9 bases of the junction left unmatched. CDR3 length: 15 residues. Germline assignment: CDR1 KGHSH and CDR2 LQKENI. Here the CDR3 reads CASSPSGGQGSGYTF. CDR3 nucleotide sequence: TGTGCCAGCTCACCATCTGGAGGACAGGGTAGTGGCTACACCTTC.

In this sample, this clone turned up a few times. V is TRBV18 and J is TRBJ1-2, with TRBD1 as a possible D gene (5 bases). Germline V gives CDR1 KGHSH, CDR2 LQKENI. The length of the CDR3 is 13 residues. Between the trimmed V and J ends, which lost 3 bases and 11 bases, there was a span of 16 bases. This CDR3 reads CASSPDTWSHYTF. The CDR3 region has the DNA TGTGCCAGCTCACCGGACACCTGGAGTCATTACACCTTC. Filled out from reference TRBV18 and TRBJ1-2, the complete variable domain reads NAGVMQNPRHLVRRRGQEARLRCSPMKGHSHVYWYRQLPEEGLKFMVYLQKENIIDESGMPKERFSAEFPKEGPSILRIQQVVRGDSAAYFCASSPDTWSHYTFGSGTRLTVV.

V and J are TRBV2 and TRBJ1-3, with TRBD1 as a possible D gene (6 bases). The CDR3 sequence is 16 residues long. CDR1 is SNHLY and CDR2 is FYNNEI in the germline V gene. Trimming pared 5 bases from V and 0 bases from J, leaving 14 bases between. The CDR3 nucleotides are TGTGCCAGCAGTCCGGACAGCCCGCTCTCTGGAAACACCATATATTTT. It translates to CASSPDSPLSGNTIYF.

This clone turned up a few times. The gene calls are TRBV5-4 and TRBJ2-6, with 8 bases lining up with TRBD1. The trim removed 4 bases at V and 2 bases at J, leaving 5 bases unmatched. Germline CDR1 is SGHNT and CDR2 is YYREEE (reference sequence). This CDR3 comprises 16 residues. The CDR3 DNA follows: TGTGCCAGCAGCCCCCCGGACAGGGCTGGGGCCAACGTCCTGACTTTC. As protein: CASSPPDRAGANVLTF.

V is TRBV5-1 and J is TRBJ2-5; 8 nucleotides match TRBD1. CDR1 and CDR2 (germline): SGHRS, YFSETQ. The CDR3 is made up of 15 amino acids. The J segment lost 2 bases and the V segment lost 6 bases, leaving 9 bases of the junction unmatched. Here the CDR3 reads CASNPTGVPQETQYF. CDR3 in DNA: TGCGCCAGCAACCCGACAGGGGTCCCTCAAGAGACCCAGTACTTC.

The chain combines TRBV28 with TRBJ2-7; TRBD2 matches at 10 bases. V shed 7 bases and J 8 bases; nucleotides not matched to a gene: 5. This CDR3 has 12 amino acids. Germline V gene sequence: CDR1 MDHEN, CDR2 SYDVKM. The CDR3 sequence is CASTTAGGKQYF. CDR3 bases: TGTGCCAGCACCACAGCGGGAGGGAAGCAGTACTTC. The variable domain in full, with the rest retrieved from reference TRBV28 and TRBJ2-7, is DVKVTQSSRYLVKRTGEKVFLECVQDMDHENMFWYRQDPGLGLRLIYFSYDVKMKEKGDIPEGYSVSREKKERFSLILESASTNQTSMYLCASTTAGGKQYFGPGTRLTVT.

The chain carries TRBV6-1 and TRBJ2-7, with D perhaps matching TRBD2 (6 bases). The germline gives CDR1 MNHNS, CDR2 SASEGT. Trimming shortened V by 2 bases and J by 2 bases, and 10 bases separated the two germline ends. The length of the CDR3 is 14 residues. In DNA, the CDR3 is TGTGCCAGCAGTGAACAGCGGGTTCCCTACGAGCAGTACTTC. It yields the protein CASSEQRVPYEQYF.

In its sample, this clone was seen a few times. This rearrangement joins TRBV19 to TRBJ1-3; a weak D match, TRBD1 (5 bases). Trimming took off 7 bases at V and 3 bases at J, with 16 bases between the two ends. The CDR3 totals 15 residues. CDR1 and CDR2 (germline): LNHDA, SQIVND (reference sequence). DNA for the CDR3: TGTGCCAGTAACCAGGGAAGAAGTAGTGGAAACACCATATATTTT. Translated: CASNQGRSSGNTIYF.

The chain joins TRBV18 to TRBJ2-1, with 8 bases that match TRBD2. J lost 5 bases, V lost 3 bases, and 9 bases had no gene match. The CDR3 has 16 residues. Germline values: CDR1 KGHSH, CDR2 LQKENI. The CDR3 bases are TGTGCCAGCTCACCGTTGGGCAGCGGGGGCCACAATGAGCAGTTCTTC. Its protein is CASSPLGSGGHNEQFF.

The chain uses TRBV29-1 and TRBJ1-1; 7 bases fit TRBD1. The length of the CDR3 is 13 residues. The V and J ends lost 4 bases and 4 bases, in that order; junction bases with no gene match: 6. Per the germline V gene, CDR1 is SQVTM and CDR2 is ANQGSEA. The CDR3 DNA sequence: TGCAGCGTTGGGACAGGAACGGCCACTGAAGCTTTCTTT. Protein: CSVGTGTATEAFF.

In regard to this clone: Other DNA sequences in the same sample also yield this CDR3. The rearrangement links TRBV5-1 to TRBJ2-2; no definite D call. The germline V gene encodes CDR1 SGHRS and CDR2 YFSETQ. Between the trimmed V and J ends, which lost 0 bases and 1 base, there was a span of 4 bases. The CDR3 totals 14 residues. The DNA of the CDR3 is TGCGCCAGCAGCTTGGGACAGAACACCGGGGAGCTGTTTTTT. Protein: CASSLGQNTGELFF.

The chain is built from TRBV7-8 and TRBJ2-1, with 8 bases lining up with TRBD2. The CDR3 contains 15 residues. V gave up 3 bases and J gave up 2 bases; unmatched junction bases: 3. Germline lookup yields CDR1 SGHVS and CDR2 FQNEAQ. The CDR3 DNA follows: TGTGCCAGCAGCTTTAGCGGGGCAACCTACAATGAGCAGTTCTTC. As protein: CASSFSGATYNEQFF.

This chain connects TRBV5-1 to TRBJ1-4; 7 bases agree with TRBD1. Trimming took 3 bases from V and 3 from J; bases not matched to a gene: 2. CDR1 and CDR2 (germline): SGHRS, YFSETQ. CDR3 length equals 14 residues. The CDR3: CASSSGTANEKLFF. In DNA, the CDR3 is TGCGCCAGCAGCTCAGGGACAGCTAATGAAAAACTGTTTTTT.

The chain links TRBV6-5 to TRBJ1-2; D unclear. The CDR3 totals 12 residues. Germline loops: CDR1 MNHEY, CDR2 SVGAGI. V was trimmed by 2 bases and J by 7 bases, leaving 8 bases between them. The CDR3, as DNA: TGTGCCAGCAGTTACCAAGGAACTGGCTACACCTTC. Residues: CASSYQGTGYTF.

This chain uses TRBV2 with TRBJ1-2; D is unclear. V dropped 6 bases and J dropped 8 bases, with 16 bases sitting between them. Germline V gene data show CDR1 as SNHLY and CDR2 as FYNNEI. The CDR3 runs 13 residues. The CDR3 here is CASRTDGPEGYTF. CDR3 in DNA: TGTGCCAGCAGGACCGACGGCCCCGAAGGCTACACCTTC. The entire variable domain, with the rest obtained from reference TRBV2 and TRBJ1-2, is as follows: EPEVTQTPSHQVTQMGQEVILRCVPISNHLYFYWYRQILGQKVEFLVSFYNNEISEKSEIFDDQFSVERPDGSNFTLKIRSTKLEDSAMYFCASRTDGPEGYTFGSGTRLTVV.

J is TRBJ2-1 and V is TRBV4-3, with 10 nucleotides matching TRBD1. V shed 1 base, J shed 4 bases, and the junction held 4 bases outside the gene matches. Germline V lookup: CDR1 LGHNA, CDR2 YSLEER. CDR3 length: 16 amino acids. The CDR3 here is CASSQGGQGIYNEQFF. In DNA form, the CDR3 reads TGCGCCAGCAGCCAAGGGGGACAGGGGATTTACAATGAGCAGTTCTTC.

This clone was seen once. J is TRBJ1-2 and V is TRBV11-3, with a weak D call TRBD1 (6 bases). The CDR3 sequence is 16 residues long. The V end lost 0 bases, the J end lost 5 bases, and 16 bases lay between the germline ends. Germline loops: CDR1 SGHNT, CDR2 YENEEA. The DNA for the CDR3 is TGTGCCAGCAGCTTAGATCCCCCGGGGGCTGGATATGGCTACACCTTC. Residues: CASSLDPPGAGYGYTF.

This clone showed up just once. In nucleotides, the CDR3 is TGTGCCAGCTCACCCTTAGGGACAGGGGCCACAGATACGCAGTATTTT. Its translation is CASSPLGTGATDTQYF. This rearrangement joins TRBV18 to TRBJ2-3; 10 nucleotides align to TRBD1. Germline CDR1 reads KGHSH; CDR2 reads LQKENI. This CDR3 is 16 amino acids long. With 3 bases clipped from V and 2 bases from J, the junction kept 5 bases outside the gene matches.

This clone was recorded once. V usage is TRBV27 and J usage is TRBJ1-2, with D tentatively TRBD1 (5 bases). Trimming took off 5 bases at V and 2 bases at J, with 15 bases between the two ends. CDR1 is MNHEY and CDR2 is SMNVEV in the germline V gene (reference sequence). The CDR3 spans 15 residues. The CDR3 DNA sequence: TGTGCCAGCAGTCTACTGCAGGGTTCCAACTATGGCTACACCTTC. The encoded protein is CASSLLQGSNYGYTF.

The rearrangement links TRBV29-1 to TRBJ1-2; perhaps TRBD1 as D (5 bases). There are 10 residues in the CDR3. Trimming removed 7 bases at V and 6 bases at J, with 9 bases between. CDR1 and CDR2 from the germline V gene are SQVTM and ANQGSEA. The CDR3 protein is CSAGTNGYTF. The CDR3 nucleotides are TGCAGCGCCGGGACTAATGGCTACACCTTC.

The CDR3 region has the DNA TGTGCCAGCAGTGAGTGGGTGGGGGATCAAGAGACCCAGTACTTC. Encoded protein: CASSEWVGDQETQYF. The chain recombines TRBV25-1 with TRBJ2-5; D is tentatively TRBD1 or TRBD2 (5 bases each). V was shortened by 3 bases and J by 2 bases, with 13 bases between the two germline ends. The CDR3 sequence is 15 residues long. CDR1 and CDR2 (germline): MGHDK, SYGVNS.

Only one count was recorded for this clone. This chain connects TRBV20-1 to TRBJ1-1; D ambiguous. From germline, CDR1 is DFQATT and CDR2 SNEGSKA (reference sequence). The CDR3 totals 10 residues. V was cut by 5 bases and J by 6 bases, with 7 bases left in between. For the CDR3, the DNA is TGCAGTGCTTACTATTCTGAAGCTTTCTTT. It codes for CSAYYSEAFF.

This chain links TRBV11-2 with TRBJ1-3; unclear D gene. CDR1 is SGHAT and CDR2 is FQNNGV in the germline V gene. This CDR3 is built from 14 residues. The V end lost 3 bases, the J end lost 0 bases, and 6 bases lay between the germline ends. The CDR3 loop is CASSLSDSGNTIYF. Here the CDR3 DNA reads TGTGCCAGCAGCTTGTCGGACTCTGGAAACACCATATATTTT.

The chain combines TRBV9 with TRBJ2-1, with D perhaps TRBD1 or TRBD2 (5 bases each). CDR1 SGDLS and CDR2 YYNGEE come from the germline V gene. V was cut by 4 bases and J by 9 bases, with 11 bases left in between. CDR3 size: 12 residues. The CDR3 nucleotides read TGTGCCAGCAGCCTTCCTGGGACTGAGCAGTTCTTC. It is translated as CASSLPGTEQFF.

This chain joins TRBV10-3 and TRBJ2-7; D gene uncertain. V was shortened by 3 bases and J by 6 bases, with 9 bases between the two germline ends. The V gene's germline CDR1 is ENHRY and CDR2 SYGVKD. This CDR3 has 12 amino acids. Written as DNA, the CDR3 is TGTGCCATCAGTGAAGAACACGCCGAGCAGTACTTC. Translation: CAISEEHAEQYF.

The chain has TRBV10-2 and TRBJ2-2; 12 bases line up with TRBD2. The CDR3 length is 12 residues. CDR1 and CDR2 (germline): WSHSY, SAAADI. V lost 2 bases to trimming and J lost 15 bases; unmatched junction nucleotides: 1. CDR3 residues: CASSETSGRLFF. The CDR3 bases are TGCGCCAGCAGTGAGACTAGCGGGAGGTTGTTTTTT.

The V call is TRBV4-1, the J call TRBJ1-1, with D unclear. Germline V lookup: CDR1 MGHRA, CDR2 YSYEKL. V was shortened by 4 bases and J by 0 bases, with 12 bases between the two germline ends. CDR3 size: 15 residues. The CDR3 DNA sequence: TGCGCCAGCAGCCCACTGGAAGGGTTGAACACTGAAGCTTTCTTT. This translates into CASSPLEGLNTEAFF.